These T cell receptor beta chains were read from a single sample in a study of T-cell reconstitution after alpha-beta-depleted transplantation in children. TCRdb redid the calling of the PCR reads with MiXCR, one entry per CDR3 protein. The sample lists about 110,000 distinct CDR3 sequences; approximately 10% were seen once. Here the sequenced sample was PBMCs from the stem cell graft donor, taken from the stem cell graft. These receptors came from a human donor who donated a stem cell graft to a child with acute lymphoblastic leukemia. The CDR3 runs from the conserved cysteine through the conserved F or W. The D gene is left open where the match is weak. The size entry is marked missing in some rows and otherwise reads once, few, many or a size class.

TGTGCCAGCAGTTACCGGGCCGGGATCCTCTCTGGGGCCAACGTCCTGACTTTC	CASSYRAGILSGANVLTF	-	many	TRBV6-2/TRBV6-3	TRBJ2-6
TGTGCCAGCAGCTTAAATAGGCCGAGAGAGGAGGGCTACACCTTC	CASSLNRPREEGYTF	-	many	TRBV7-2	TRBJ1-2
TGTGCCAGCAGCGCAGGGGTTGGGAATCAGCCCCAGCATTTT	CASSAGVGNQPQHF	-	many	TRBV9	TRBJ1-5
TGTGCCAGCAGCTTAGCGGGACTCCTCTACGAGCAGTACTTC	CASSLAGLLYEQYF	-	many	TRBV7-6	TRBJ2-7
TGTGCCAGCAGCGTAGGACAACCGAACACTGAAGCTTTCTTT	CASSVGQPNTEAFF	-	many	TRBV9	TRBJ1-1
TGCGCCAGCAGCTTGTGGGCAGGGGAGTACGAGCAGTACTTC	CASSLWAGEYEQYF	-	many	TRBV5-1	TRBJ2-7
TGTGCCAGCAGCCGGAGCGGGACAGGGAATCAGCCCCAGCATTTT	CASSRSGTGNQPQHF	TRBD1	many	TRBV12-3/TRBV12-4	TRBJ1-5
TGTGCCAGCAGTGAATATAGAGGGGGCGCGGGGGGGAACACTGAAGCTTTCTTT	CASSEYRGGAGGNTEAFF	TRBD1	many	TRBV25-1	TRBJ1-1
TGTGCCAGCAGTTGGGGGGCGCATGATGGCTACACCTTC	CASSWGAHDGYTF	-	-	TRBV28	TRBJ1-2
TGCGCCAGCAGCTTGGAGGGTCCAGTACTCGGAGAGACCCAGTACTTC	CASSLEGPVLGETQYF	-	many	TRBV5-1	TRBJ2-5
TGCAGTGCTAGGCATGGGGCAGAGGAGAATGAGCAGTTCTTC	CSARHGAEENEQFF	-	many	TRBV20-1	TRBJ2-1
TGTGCCACCAGCAGAGACCCCGGTAGGACGCAGTATTTT	CATSRDPGRTQYF	-	many	TRBV15	TRBJ2-3
TGCAGCGTTGACCCCTTGGGGCGGGAGGCTTTCTTT	CSVDPLGREAFF	-	many	TRBV29-1	TRBJ1-1
TGCGCCAGCAGCTTGGGGGGGACTAGTCCCACAGATACGCAGTATTTT	CASSLGGTSPTDTQYF	TRBD2	many	TRBV5-1	TRBJ2-3
TGCGCCAGCAGCCGGGACAGGGCCAACACCGGGGAGCTGTTTTTT	CASSRDRANTGELFF	TRBD1	many	TRBV5-1	TRBJ2-2
TGCAGCGTTCTAGCGACCAACACAGATACGCAGTATTTT	CSVLATNTDTQYF	-	many	TRBV29-1	TRBJ2-3
TGCGCCAGCACCCCAGGTAGGGGTAATACGCAGTATTTT	CASTPGRGNTQYF	-	-	TRBV4-1	TRBJ2-3
TGTGCCAGCCGTGGGGTAGCGGGAGGTTTGGAGCAGTACTTC	CASRGVAGGLEQYF	TRBD2	many	TRBV7-2	TRBJ2-7
TGTGCCAGCCGAAGAGACAGGGGAATGGGCACTGAAGCTTTCTTT	CASRRDRGMGTEAFF	TRBD1	many	TRBV6-1	TRBJ1-1
TGCGCCAGCAGCCCCTGGACTAGCCGGGACTACAATGAGCAGTTCTTC	CASSPWTSRDYNEQFF	TRBD2	-	TRBV5-1	TRBJ2-1
TGTGCCAGCTCACATGGCTCTGGAAACACCATATATTTT	CASSHGSGNTIYF	-	many	TRBV18	TRBJ1-3
TGTGCCAGCAGCCTGCGACTAGCGGGGGACCTTAGCACAGATACGCAGTATTTT	CASSLRLAGDLSTDTQYF	TRBD2	many	TRBV3-1	TRBJ2-3
TGCAGTGCTAGTTGGGGACAGGGTATGGATACGCAGTATTTT	CSASWGQGMDTQYF	TRBD1	many	TRBV20-1	TRBJ2-3
TGCGCCAGCAGCTTGGCCGGGACTTCTGGGGCCAACGGCCTGACTTTC	CASSLAGTSGANGLTF	-	few	TRBV5-1	TRBJ2-6
TGTGCCAGCAGCGTTTGGGTACAGGGAAGAACTAATGAAAAACTGTTTTTT	CASSVWVQGRTNEKLFF	-	many	TRBV5-6	TRBJ1-4
TGCGCCAGCCGGGACAGGGCCTACGAGCAGTACTTC	CASRDRAYEQYF	TRBD1	many	TRBV5-1	TRBJ2-7
TGTGCCAGCAGAACGAGGACAGAGCAGTACTTC	CASRTRTEQYF	-	many	TRBV6-2/TRBV6-3	TRBJ2-7
TGTGCCAGCAGCATTAATGTGGTGTCGTCAGGACAGCCTTACAATGAGCAGTTCTTC	CASSINVVSSGQPYNEQFF	-	many	TRBV5-6	TRBJ2-1
TGCGCCAGCAGCTTGTTAGAATTCACTAATGAAAAACTGTTTTTT	CASSLLEFTNEKLFF	-	many	TRBV5-1	TRBJ1-4
TGTGCCAGCACCGGACAGTTTTCTTTCTCTGGGGCCAACGGCCTGACTTTC	CASTGQFSFSGANGLTF	-	-	TRBV12-3/TRBV12-4	TRBJ2-6
TGTGCCACCAGTCCGGACAGCTACTCCTACGAGCAGTACTTC	CATSPDSYSYEQYF	-	many	TRBV24-1	TRBJ2-7
TGTGCCAGCAGTTACGACGGGATGGGATATCAGCCCCAGCATTTT	CASSYDGMGYQPQHF	-	many	TRBV6-2/TRBV6-3	TRBJ1-5
TGTGCCAGCAGTTTACTGAGCGGGGGGGACACAGATACGCAGTATTTT	CASSLLSGGDTDTQYF	TRBD2	many	TRBV12-3/TRBV12-4	TRBJ2-3
TGCGCCAGCAGCCCCCTGATTCTGGCCGGGGAGACCCAGTACTTC	CASSPLILAGETQYF	-	many	TRBV5-1	TRBJ2-5
TGCAGTGCTAGAGATAGGAGGGGGATGTCTGGAAACACCATATATTTT	CSARDRRGMSGNTIYF	-	many	TRBV20-1	TRBJ1-3
TGTGCCAGCAGCTCTACAGGGGGCGTTGGCTACACCTTC	CASSSTGGVGYTF	TRBD1	many	TRBV7-2	TRBJ1-2
TGTGCCAGCAGCCCTCACGGGGCCTCGGATGAAAAACTGTTTTTT	CASSPHGASDEKLFF	-	many	TRBV7-2	TRBJ1-4
TGTGCCAGTAGTATTGGGGACAGGGTTGTCGGCGGGGAGCTGTTTTTT	CASSIGDRVVGGELFF	TRBD1	few	TRBV19	TRBJ2-2
TGTGCCAGCAGCTTAGTACAGGGGCATTCACCCCTCCACTTT	CASSLVQGHSPLHF	TRBD1	many	TRBV7-9	TRBJ1-6
TGCGCCAGCAGCTTGGGACGGGGCCGATCCCACGAGCAGTACTTC	CASSLGRGRSHEQYF	-	many	TRBV5-1	TRBJ2-7
TGTGCCATCAGTGGAGGTAGCTTCACAGATACGCAGTATTTT	CAISGGSFTDTQYF	-	many	TRBV10-3	TRBJ2-3
TGTGCCAGCACCTCCGGCTTAAACCCGGAGACCCAGTACTTC	CASTSGLNPETQYF	-	many	TRBV6-1	TRBJ2-5
TGTGCCAGCAGCGATCGACAGGGTGTTGGAAATCAGCCCCAGCATTTT	CASSDRQGVGNQPQHF	TRBD1	-	TRBV7-2	TRBJ1-5
TGTGCCAGCAGACCGGGACAGGGGGCAAGCGAGCAGTACTTC	CASRPGQGASEQYF	TRBD1	many	TRBV7-2	TRBJ2-7
TGTGCCAGCAGCTTGTCGTACGCAGGATATGAGAATCAGCCCCAGCATTTT	CASSLSYAGYENQPQHF	-	many	TRBV5-6	TRBJ1-5
TGTGCCAGTAGTATGGGTAGAGCCAGGGGTCCCTCCACGGGGGAGCTGTTTTTT	CASSMGRARGPSTGELFF	-	many	TRBV19	TRBJ2-2
TGTGCCAGCAGTCCCCAAGGACAGCCCGCAACTAATGAAAAACTGTTTTTT	CASSPQGQPATNEKLFF	-	many	TRBV12-3/TRBV12-4	TRBJ1-4
TGTGCCTGCAATCTCGGGCAGGGCGCCTACAATGAGCAGTTCTTC	CACNLGQGAYNEQFF	-	many	TRBV7-2	TRBJ2-1
TGTGCCAGCAGTTACTCCAGGGCTGGGGCCAACGTCCTGACTTTC	CASSYSRAGANVLTF	-	many	TRBV6-2/TRBV6-3	TRBJ2-6
TGCAGCGTTGTACTAGCGGGGGCCGGGGATACGCAGTATTTT	CSVVLAGAGDTQYF	TRBD2	many	TRBV29-1	TRBJ2-3
TGTGCCAGCAGTCGCCCCGGTAGGAGTGAGCAGTTCTTC	CASSRPGRSEQFF	-	many	TRBV6-5	TRBJ2-1
TGTGCCAGCAGTCAGAACAGGGTCAATCAGCCCCAGCATTTT	CASSQNRVNQPQHF	-	many	TRBV27	TRBJ1-5
TGTGCCAGCAGTTACTCGGGCACACTCATATACAATGAGCAGTTCTTC	CASSYSGTLIYNEQFF	-	many	TRBV6-2/TRBV6-3	TRBJ2-1
TGCGCCAGCAGCTTGGTACTAGCGGGGGGGGACAATGAGCAGTTCTTC	CASSLVLAGGDNEQFF	TRBD2	many	TRBV5-1	TRBJ2-1
TGCAGTGCCCAGGTACAAAACATTCAGTACTTC	CSAQVQNIQYF	-	many	TRBV20-1	TRBJ2-4